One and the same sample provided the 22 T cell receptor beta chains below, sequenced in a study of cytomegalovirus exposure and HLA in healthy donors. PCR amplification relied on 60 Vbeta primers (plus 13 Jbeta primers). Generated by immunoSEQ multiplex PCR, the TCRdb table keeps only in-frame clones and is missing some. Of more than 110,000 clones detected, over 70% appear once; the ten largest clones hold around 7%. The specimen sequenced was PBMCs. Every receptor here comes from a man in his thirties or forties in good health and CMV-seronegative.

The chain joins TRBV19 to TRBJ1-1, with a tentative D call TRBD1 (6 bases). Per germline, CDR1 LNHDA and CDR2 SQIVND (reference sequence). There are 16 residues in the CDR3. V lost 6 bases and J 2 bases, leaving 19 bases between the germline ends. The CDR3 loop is CASRTRTRTDNTEAFF. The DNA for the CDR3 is TGTGCCAGTAGGACCAGGACTCGGACAGATAACACTGAAGCTTTCTTT. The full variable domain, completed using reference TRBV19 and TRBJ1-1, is DGGITQSPKYLFRKEGQNVTLSCEQNLNHDAMYWYRQDPGQGLRLIYYSQIVNDFQKGDIAEGYSVSREKKESFPLTVTSAQKNPTAFYLCASRTRTRTDNTEAFFGQGTRLTVV.

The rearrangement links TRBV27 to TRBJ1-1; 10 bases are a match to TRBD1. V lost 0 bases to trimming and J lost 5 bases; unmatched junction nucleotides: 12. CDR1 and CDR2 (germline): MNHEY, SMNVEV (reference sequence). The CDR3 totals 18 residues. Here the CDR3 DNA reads TGTGCCAGCAGTTTATCTTTGGGACAGGGGTTGACTGGGACTGAAGCTTTCTTT. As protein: CASSLSLGQGLTGTEAFF.

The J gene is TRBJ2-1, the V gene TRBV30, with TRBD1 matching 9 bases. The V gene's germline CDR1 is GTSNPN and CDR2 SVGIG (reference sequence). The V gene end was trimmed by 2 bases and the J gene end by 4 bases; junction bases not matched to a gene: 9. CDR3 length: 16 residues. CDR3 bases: TGTGCCTGGAGTAGGGGACAGGGTCACGAGTACAATGAGCAGTTCTTC. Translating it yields CAWSRGQGHEYNEQFF.

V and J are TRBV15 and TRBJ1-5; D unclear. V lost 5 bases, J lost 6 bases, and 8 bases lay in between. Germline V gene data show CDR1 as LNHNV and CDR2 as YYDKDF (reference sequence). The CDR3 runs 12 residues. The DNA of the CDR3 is TGTGCCACCAGCTCACCGGGTCAGCCCCAGCATTTT. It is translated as CATSSPGQPQHF. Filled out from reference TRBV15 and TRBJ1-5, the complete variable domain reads DAMVIQNPRYQVTQFGKPVTLSCSQTLNHNVMYWYQQKSSQAPKLLFHYYDKDFNNEADTPDNFQSRRPNTSFCFLDIRSPGLGDTAMYLCATSSPGQPQHFGDGTRLSIL.

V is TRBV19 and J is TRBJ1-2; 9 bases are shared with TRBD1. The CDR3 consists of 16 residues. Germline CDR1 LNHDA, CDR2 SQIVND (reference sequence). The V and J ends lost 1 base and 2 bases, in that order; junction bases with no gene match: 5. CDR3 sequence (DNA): TGTGCCAGTAGTATAGGTGGGACAGGGAAAAACTATGGCTACACCTTC. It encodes CASSIGGTGKNYGYTF.

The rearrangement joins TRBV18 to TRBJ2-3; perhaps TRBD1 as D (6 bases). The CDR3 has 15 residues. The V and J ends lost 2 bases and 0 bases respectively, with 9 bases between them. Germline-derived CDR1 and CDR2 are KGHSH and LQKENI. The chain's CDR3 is CASSPGTQSTDTQYF. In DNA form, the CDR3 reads TGTGCCAGCTCACCAGGGACACAGAGCACAGATACGCAGTATTTT.

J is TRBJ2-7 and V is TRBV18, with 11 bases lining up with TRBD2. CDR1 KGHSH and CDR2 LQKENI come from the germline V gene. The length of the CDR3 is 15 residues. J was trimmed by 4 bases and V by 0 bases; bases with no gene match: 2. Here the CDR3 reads CASSPPGTSGYEQYF. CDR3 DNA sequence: TGTGCCAGCTCACCACCCGGGACTAGCGGTTACGAGCAGTACTTC.

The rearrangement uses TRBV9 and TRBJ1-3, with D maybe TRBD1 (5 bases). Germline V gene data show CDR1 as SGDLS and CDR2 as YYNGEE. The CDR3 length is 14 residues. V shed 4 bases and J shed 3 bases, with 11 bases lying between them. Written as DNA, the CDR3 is TGTGCCAGCAGCCCTAGGACACTTGGAAACACCATATATTTT. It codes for CASSPRTLGNTIYF.

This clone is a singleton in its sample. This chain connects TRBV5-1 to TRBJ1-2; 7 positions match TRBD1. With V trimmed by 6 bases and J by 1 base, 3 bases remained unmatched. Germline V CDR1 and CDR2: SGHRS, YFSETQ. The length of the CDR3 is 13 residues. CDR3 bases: TGCGCCAGCATTGGGACAGTTAACTATGGCTACACCTTC. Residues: CASIGTVNYGYTF.

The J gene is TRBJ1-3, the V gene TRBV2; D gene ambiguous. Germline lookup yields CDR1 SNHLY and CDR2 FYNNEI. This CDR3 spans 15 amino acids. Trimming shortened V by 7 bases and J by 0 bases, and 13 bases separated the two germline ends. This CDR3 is CASISGSYSGNTIYF. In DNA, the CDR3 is TGTGCCAGCATTTCGGGTTCGTACTCTGGAAACACCATATATTTT.

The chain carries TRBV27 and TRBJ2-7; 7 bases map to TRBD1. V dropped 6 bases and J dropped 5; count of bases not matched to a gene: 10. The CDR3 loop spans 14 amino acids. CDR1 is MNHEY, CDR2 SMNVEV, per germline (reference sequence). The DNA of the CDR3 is TGTGCCAGCAGCCGAGGGGGACAGTTTAACGAGCAGTACTTC. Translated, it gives CASSRGGQFNEQYF.

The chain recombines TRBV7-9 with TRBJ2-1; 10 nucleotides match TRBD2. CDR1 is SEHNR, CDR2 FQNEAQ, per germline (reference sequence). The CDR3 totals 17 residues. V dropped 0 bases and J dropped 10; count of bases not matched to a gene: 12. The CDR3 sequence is CASSLALASGRRGEQFF. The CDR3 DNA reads TGTGCCAGCAGCTTAGCGTTGGCTAGCGGGAGAAGAGGCGAGCAGTTCTTC.

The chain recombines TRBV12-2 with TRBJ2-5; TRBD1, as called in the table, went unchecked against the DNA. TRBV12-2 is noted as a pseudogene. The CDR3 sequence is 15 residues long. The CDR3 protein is CASRFNRGSWETQYF. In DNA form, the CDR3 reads TGTGCAAGTCGCTTTAATAGGGGGAGTTGGGAGACCCAGTACTTC.

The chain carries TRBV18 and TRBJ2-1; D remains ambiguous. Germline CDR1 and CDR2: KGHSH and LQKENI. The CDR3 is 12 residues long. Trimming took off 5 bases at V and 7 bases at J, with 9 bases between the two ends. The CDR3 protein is CASSENWNEQFF. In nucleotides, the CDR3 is TGTGCCAGCTCAGAGAATTGGAATGAGCAGTTCTTC.

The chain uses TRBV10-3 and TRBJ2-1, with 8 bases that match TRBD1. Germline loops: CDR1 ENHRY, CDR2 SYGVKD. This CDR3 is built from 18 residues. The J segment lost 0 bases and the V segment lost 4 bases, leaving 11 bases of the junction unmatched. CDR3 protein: CAISVSTPGGGSYNEQFF. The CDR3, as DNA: TGTGCCATCAGTGTTTCTACACCAGGGGGCGGCTCCTACAATGAGCAGTTCTTC.

CDR3 amino acids: CASSPTGLAYEQYF. Written as DNA, the CDR3 is TGTGCCAGCAGTCCGACAGGACTCGCCTACGAGCAGTACTTC. The chain links TRBV28 to TRBJ2-7, with D perhaps matching TRBD1 (6 bases). Germline V lookup: CDR1 MDHEN, CDR2 SYDVKM. This CDR3 is 14 amino acids long. V lost 5 bases, J lost 2 bases, and 13 bases lay in between.

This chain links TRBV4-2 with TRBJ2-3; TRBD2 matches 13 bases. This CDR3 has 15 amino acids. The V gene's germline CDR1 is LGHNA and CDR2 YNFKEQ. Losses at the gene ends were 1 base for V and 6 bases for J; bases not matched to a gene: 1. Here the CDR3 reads CASSQGLAGGDTQYF. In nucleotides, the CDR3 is TGTGCCAGCAGCCAAGGACTAGCGGGGGGCGATACGCAGTATTTT.

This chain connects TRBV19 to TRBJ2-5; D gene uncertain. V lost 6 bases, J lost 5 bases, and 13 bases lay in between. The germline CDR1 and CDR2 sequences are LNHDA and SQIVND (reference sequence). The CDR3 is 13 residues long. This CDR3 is CASSFGDGETQYF. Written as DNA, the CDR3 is TGTGCCAGTAGCTTCGGTGACGGGGAGACCCAGTACTTC.

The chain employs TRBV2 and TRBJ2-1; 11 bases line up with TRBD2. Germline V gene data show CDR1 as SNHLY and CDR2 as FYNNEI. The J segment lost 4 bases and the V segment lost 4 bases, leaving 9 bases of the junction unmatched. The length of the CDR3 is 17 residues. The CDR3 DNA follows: TGTGCCAGCAGTGCCCTGAGAACTAGCGGGAGTTACAATGAGCAGTTCTTC. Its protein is CASSALRTSGSYNEQFF.

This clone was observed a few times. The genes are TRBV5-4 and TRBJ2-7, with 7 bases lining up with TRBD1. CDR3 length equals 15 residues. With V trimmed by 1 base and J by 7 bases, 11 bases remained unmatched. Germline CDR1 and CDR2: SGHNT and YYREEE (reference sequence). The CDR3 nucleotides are TGTGCCAGCAGCTTGACAGGGGCGGGCCTGGGGGAGCAGTACTTC. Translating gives CASSLTGAGLGEQYF.

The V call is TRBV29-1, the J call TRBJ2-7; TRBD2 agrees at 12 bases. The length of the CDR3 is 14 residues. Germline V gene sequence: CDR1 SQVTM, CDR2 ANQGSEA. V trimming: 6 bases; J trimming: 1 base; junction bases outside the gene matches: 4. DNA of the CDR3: TGCAGCGTCGGGACTAGCGGGCTTTCCTACGAGCAGTACTTC. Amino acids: CSVGTSGLSYEQYF.

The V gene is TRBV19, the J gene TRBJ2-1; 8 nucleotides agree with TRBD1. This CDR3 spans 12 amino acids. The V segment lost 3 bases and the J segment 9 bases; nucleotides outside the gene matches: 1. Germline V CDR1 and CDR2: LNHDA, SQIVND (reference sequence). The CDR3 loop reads CASSIDRGEQFF. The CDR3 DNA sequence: TGTGCCAGTAGTATTGACAGGGGTGAGCAGTTCTTC.